This is a list of T cell receptor beta chains from one sample in a study of metastatic and nonmetastatic thyroid tumors. TCRdb ran MiXCR on the PCR reads. The sample contains under 95,000 clones, around 9.1% of which appear only once. The specimen sequenced was blood. These receptors were obtained from a female donor with papillary thyroid cancer or a benign thyroid nodule (not recorded which). Some clones in this sample may be carry-over from other donors' samples. The CDR3 runs from the conserved cysteine through the conserved F or W. A D gene is named only where the DNA matches it firmly. Some rows mark clone size as missing; the rest say once, few, many or name a class of expanded clone.

j_gene: TRBJ2-7
d_gene: .
abundance: many
v_gene: TRBV3-1
CDR3nt: TGTGCCAGCAGCCAAGGCGGGAATTCCTACGAGCAGTACTTC
CDR3aa: CASSQGGNSYEQYF

j_gene: TRBJ2-1
d_gene: .
abundance: many
v_gene: TRBV7-9
CDR3nt: TGTGCCAGCAGCTTACTTAGCAATGAGCAGTTCTTC
CDR3aa: CASSLLSNEQFF

j_gene: TRBJ1-1
d_gene: .
abundance: many
v_gene: TRBV30
CDR3nt: TGTGCCTGGAGCGGGGGGGGATACACTGAAGCTTTCTTT
CDR3aa: CAWSGGGYTEAFF

j_gene: TRBJ2-2
d_gene: .
abundance: .
v_gene: TRBV9
CDR3nt: TGTGCCAGCAGCGTAGTAGGGACGAGCACCGGGGAGCTGTTTTTT
CDR3aa: CASSVVGTSTGELFF

j_gene: TRBJ2-7
d_gene: .
abundance: many
v_gene: TRBV19
CDR3nt: TGTGCCAGTAGCAGCACCTACGAGCAGTACTTC
CDR3aa: CASSSTYEQYF

j_gene: TRBJ2-2
d_gene: .
abundance: .
v_gene: TRBV5-1
CDR3nt: TGCGCCAGCAGCGGGGATCTGGCGACCGGGGAGCTGTTTTTT
CDR3aa: CASSGDLATGELFF

j_gene: TRBJ1-2
d_gene: .
abundance: many
v_gene: TRBV13
CDR3nt: TGTGCCAGCAGCTCCAGGGAGGGCTATGGCTACACCTTC
CDR3aa: CASSSREGYGYTF

j_gene: TRBJ2-1
d_gene: .
abundance: many
v_gene: TRBV5-1
CDR3nt: TGCGCCAGCAGCTTCACAGGGTCCAATGAGCAGTTCTTC
CDR3aa: CASSFTGSNEQFF

j_gene: TRBJ2-3
d_gene: .
abundance: many
v_gene: TRBV6-4
CDR3nt: TGTGCCAGCAGTGACGGGACAAACACAGATACGCAGTATTTT
CDR3aa: CASSDGTNTDTQYF

j_gene: TRBJ2-7
d_gene: TRBD1
abundance: many
v_gene: TRBV7-6
CDR3nt: TGTGCCAGCAGCTCAACCGGGACAGGCTCCTACGAGCAGTACTTC
CDR3aa: CASSSTGTGSYEQYF

j_gene: TRBJ2-1
d_gene: .
abundance: many
v_gene: TRBV10-1
CDR3nt: TGCGCCAGCAGTGAGACAGGAAACTACAATGAGCAGTTCTTC
CDR3aa: CASSETGNYNEQFF

j_gene: TRBJ2-7
d_gene: .
abundance: many
v_gene: TRBV6-1
CDR3nt: TGTGCCAGCAGCCTAACTTCAGGGGCCTACGAGCAGTACTTC
CDR3aa: CASSLTSGAYEQYF

j_gene: TRBJ2-7
d_gene: .
abundance: many
v_gene: TRBV2
CDR3nt: TGTGCCAGCAGTTTTTCCTACGAGCAGTACTTC
CDR3aa: CASSFSYEQYF

j_gene: TRBJ1-6
d_gene: .
abundance: many
v_gene: TRBV19
CDR3nt: TGTGCCAGTACCGATGAAAGGGTTTCCTATAATTCACCCCTCCACTTT
CDR3aa: CASTDERVSYNSPLHF

j_gene: TRBJ2-3
d_gene: .
abundance: many
v_gene: TRBV5-1
CDR3nt: TGCGCCAGCACTCGCGGGGATACGCAGTATTTT
CDR3aa: CASTRGDTQYF